This is a list of T cell receptor beta chains from one sample in a study of T-cell reconstitution after alpha-beta-depleted transplantation in children. TCRdb redid the calling of the PCR reads with MiXCR, one entry per CDR3 protein. The data contain 400,000 to 550,000 distinct CDR3 sequences, more than 9% of them singletons. The material was PBMCs, obtained before TCRalphabeta/CD19-depleted stem cell transplant. All receptors come from a child aged 2 to 10 with inherited bone marrow failure, due to receive a stem cell transplant. CDR3s include the opening cysteine and the closing phenylalanine or tryptophan. A D gene is named only where the DNA matches it firmly. Size is omitted from some rows. Given values are once, few, many or a class for expanded clones.

J gene: TRBJ2-1; clone size: many; V gene: TRBV2; D gene: TRBD2; CDR3 DNA: TGTGCCAGCAACCGAGGGGCTAGCGGGAGATCCTACAATGAGCAGTTCTTC; CDR3 protein: CASNRGASGRSYNEQFF
J gene: TRBJ2-1; clone size: NA; V gene: TRBV4-1; D gene: NA; CDR3 DNA: TGCGCCAGCAGCCAAGATTGGGGCGGCCTTTACAATGAGCAGTTCTTC; CDR3 protein: CASSQDWGGLYNEQFF
J gene: TRBJ2-7; clone size: many; V gene: TRBV20-1; D gene: TRBD1; CDR3 DNA: TGCAGTGCTACGGACAGGGGCTGGTCCTACGAGCAGTACTTC; CDR3 protein: CSATDRGWSYEQYF
J gene: TRBJ2-7; clone size: many; V gene: TRBV10-3; D gene: TRBD1; CDR3 DNA: TGTGCCATCAGTGGCCCCCGGGACAGGGCCTACGAGCAGTACTTC; CDR3 protein: CAISGPRDRAYEQYF
J gene: TRBJ2-1; clone size: few; V gene: TRBV20-1; D gene: NA; CDR3 DNA: TGCAGTGCTAGAGACCTCTACCGCTCCTACAATGAGCAGTTCTTC; CDR3 protein: CSARDLYRSYNEQFF
J gene: TRBJ2-5; clone size: many; V gene: TRBV5-1; D gene: NA; CDR3 DNA: TGCGCCAGCACCCTTACCTCGGGGGTGGAGACCCAGTACTTC; CDR3 protein: CASTLTSGVETQYF
J gene: TRBJ2-7; clone size: NA; V gene: TRBV19; D gene: TRBD2; CDR3 DNA: TGTGCCAGTAGTACCTCAAGCGGGAGATTCACCTACGAGCAGTACTTC; CDR3 protein: CASSTSSGRFTYEQYF
J gene: TRBJ2-3; clone size: few; V gene: TRBV3-1; D gene: NA; CDR3 DNA: TGTGCCAGCAGCCAAGAAGCCGCGCCTGCCCCAGATACGCAGTATTTT; CDR3 protein: CASSQEAAPAPDTQYF
J gene: TRBJ2-2; clone size: many; V gene: TRBV7-6; D gene: TRBD2; CDR3 DNA: TGTGCCAGCAGCCAGGGACTAGTTAAAGGCACCGGGGAGCTGTTTTTT; CDR3 protein: CASSQGLVKGTGELFF
J gene: TRBJ2-5; clone size: few; V gene: TRBV7-8; D gene: NA; CDR3 DNA: TGTGCCAGCAGCTTATGGCGGGGCCAAGAGACCCAGTACTTC; CDR3 protein: CASSLWRGQETQYF
J gene: TRBJ1-5; clone size: many; V gene: TRBV13; D gene: NA; CDR3 DNA: TGTGCCAGCAGCCAGGGGATTAGCAATCAGCCCCAGCATTTT; CDR3 protein: CASSQGISNQPQHF
J gene: TRBJ2-7; clone size: NA; V gene: TRBV4-2; D gene: NA; CDR3 DNA: TGTGCCAGCAGCCAAGAAGTGGGGCTAGCGCGCTACGAGCAGTACTTC; CDR3 protein: CASSQEVGLARYEQYF
J gene: TRBJ2-1; clone size: many; V gene: TRBV27; D gene: TRBD1; CDR3 DNA: TGTGCCAGCAGTTTTTATACAGGGGGTACACAATGGGAGCAGTTCTTC; CDR3 protein: CASSFYTGGTQWEQFF
J gene: TRBJ2-7; clone size: many; V gene: TRBV5-1; D gene: NA; CDR3 DNA: TGCGCCAGCACAACCGCCGGGAGTACTCGTTACGAGCAGTACTTC; CDR3 protein: CASTTAGSTRYEQYF
J gene: TRBJ1-1; clone size: many; V gene: TRBV20-1; D gene: NA; CDR3 DNA: TGCAGTGCTAGACAGAGGAACACTGAAGCTTTCTTT; CDR3 protein: CSARQRNTEAFF
J gene: TRBJ1-1; clone size: many; V gene: TRBV28; D gene: NA; CDR3 DNA: TGTGCCAGCAGTTTTATGGGGCGAGCGTCGCTCGAAGCTTTCTTT; CDR3 protein: CASSFMGRASLEAFF
J gene: TRBJ1-6; clone size: many; V gene: TRBV27; D gene: NA; CDR3 DNA: TGTGCCAGCAGTCGCAGCGGTGGAAATTCACCCCTCCACTTT; CDR3 protein: CASSRSGGNSPLHF
J gene: TRBJ2-7; clone size: NA; V gene: TRBV4-2; D gene: TRBD2; CDR3 DNA: TGTGCCAGCAGCCAGCTAGCGGGATTCCCCTACGAGCAGTACTTC; CDR3 protein: CASSQLAGFPYEQYF
J gene: TRBJ2-1; clone size: many; V gene: TRBV7-9; D gene: NA; CDR3 DNA: TGTGCCAGCAGCGCCATTCGGGGGAATCGCAATGAGCAGTTCTTC; CDR3 protein: CASSAIRGNRNEQFF
J gene: TRBJ2-1; clone size: NA; V gene: TRBV4-3; D gene: TRBD2; CDR3 DNA: TGCGCCAGCAGCCAAGACGGGCCTAGCGGGAGGGCCCATGAGCAGTTCTTC; CDR3 protein: CASSQDGPSGRAHEQFF
J gene: TRBJ1-2; clone size: many; V gene: TRBV7-6; D gene: NA; CDR3 DNA: TGTGCCAGCGGCCCTCCGGCAGGCGGCTACACCTTC; CDR3 protein: CASGPPAGGYTF
J gene: TRBJ1-2; clone size: many; V gene: TRBV12-3/TRBV12-4; D gene: NA; CDR3 DNA: TGTGCCAGCAGCCCCCGGAGGGCGAACTATGGCTACACCTTC; CDR3 protein: CASSPRRANYGYTF
J gene: TRBJ2-2; clone size: many; V gene: TRBV5-1; D gene: TRBD2; CDR3 DNA: TGCGCCAGCAGCGGGGGACTAGCGGGCACCGGGGAGCTGTTTTTT; CDR3 protein: CASSGGLAGTGELFF